In its sample, the clone carrying this T cell receptor (beta chain) was seen a few times. Authors' analysis steps: For nucleated cells, counts were estimated from reference gene primer amplification. Sequenced by immunoSEQ multiplex PCR; TCRdb stores in-frame clones only, minus some. The D gene and trimming were derived from the DNA, and the V and J assignments and clone size from that table. The sample holds some 150,000 clones; approximately 87% are singletons and the top ten take around 8.3%. This entry is derived from a study of blood T cell repertoires in COVID-19. Study background: Samples taken during acute and convalescent COVID-19 were collected in the United States, Italy and Spain. The analysed material was cDNA or gDNA that came from T cells, B-cell-depleted T cells, or PBMCs.

The TCR originated in a woman between 45 and 60 years old with active or convalescent COVID-19. The source material was peripheral blood.

This CDR3 reads CASRDTGTANYGYTF. CDR3 sequence (DNA): TGTGCCAGTAGGGACACCGGGACAGCTAACTATGGCTACACCTTC. The genes are TRBV19 and TRBJ1-2; 7 positions agree with TRBD1. The trim removed 6 bases at V and 0 bases at J, leaving 7 bases unmatched. Germline CDR1 LNHDA, CDR2 SQIVND (reference sequence). The CDR3 loop spans 15 amino acids. Looking up the rest from reference TRBV19 and TRBJ1-2 gives the full variable domain: DGGITQSPKYLFRKEGQNVTLSCEQNLNHDAMYWYRQDPGQGLRLIYYSQIVNDFQKGDIAEGYSVSREKKESFPLTVTSAQKNPTAFYLCASRDTGTANYGYTFGSGTRLTVV.